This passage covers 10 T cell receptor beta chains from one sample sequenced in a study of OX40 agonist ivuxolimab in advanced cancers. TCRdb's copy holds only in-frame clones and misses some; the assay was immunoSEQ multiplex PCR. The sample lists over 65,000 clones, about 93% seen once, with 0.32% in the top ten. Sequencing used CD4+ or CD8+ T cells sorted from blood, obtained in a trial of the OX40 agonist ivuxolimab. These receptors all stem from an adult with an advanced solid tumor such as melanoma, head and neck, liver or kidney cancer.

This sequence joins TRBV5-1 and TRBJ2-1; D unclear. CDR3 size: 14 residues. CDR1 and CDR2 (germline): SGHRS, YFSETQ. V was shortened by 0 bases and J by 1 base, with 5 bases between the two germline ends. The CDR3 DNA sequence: TGCGCCAGCAGCTTGGCCCCTTCCTACAATGAGCAGTTCTTC. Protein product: CASSLAPSYNEQFF. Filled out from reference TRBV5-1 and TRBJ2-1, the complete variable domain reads KAGVTQTPRYLIKTRGQQVTLSCSPISGHRSVSWYQQTPGQGLQFLFEYFSETQRNKGNFPGRFSGRQFSNSRSEMNVSTLELGDSALYLCASSLAPSYNEQFFGPGTRLTVL.

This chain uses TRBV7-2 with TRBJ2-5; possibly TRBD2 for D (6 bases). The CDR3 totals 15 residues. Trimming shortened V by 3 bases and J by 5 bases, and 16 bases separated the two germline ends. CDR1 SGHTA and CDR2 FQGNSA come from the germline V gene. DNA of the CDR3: TGTGCCAGCAGCTTCCAACGGGGGACCGGGGAGACCCAGTACTTC. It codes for CASSFQRGTGETQYF.

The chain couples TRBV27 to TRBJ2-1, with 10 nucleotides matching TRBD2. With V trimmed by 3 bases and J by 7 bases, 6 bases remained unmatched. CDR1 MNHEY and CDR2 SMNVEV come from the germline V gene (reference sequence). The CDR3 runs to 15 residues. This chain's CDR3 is CASSFQAGGWNEQFF. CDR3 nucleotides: TGTGCCAGCAGTTTTCAAGCGGGAGGGTGGAATGAGCAGTTCTTC.

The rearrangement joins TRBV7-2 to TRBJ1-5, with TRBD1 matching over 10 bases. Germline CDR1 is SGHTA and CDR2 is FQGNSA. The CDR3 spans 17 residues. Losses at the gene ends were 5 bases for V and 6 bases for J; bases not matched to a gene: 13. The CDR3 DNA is TGTGCCAGCAGCCTCCGGACAGGGGGAATCGTGGGTCAGCCCCAGCATTTT. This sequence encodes CASSLRTGGIVGQPQHF.

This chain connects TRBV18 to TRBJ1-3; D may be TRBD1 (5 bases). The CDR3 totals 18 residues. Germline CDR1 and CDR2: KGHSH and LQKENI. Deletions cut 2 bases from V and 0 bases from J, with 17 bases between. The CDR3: CASSPAPRQQPSGNTIYF. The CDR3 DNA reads TGTGCCAGCTCACCAGCACCGAGACAGCAACCCTCTGGAAACACCATATATTTT.

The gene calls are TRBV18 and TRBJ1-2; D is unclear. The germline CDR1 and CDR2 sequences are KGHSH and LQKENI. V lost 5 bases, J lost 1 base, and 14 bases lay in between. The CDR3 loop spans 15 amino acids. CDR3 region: CASSISQENNYGYTF. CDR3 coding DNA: TGTGCCAGCTCAATTTCGCAGGAAAATAACTATGGCTACACCTTC.

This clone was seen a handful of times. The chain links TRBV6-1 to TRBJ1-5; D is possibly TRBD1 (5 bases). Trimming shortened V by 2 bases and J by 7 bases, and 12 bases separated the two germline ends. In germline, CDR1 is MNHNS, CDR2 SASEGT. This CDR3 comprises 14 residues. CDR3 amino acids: CASSEQGSGQPQHF. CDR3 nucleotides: TGTGCCAGCAGTGAACAGGGCAGCGGACAGCCCCAGCATTTT.

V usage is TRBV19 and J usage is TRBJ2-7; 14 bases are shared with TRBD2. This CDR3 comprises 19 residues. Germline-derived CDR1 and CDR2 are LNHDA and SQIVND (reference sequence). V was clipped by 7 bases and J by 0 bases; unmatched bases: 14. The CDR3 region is CASIQGTSGSLFPSYEQYF. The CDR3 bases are TGTGCCAGTATTCAAGGGACTAGCGGGAGTTTATTCCCCTCCTACGAGCAGTACTTC.

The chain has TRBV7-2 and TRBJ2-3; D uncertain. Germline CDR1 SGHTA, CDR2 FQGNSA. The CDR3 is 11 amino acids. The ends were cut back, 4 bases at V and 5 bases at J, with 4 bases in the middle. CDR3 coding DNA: TGTGCCAGCAGCTACCTAGATACGCAGTATTTT. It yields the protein CASSYLDTQYF.

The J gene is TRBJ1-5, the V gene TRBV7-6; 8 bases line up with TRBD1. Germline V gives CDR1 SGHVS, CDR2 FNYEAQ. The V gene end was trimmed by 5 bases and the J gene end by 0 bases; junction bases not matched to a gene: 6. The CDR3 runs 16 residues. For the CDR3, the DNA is TGTGCCAGCAGCCTTGGGACAGGAGATAGCAATCAGCCCCAGCATTTT. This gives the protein CASSLGTGDSNQPQHF.